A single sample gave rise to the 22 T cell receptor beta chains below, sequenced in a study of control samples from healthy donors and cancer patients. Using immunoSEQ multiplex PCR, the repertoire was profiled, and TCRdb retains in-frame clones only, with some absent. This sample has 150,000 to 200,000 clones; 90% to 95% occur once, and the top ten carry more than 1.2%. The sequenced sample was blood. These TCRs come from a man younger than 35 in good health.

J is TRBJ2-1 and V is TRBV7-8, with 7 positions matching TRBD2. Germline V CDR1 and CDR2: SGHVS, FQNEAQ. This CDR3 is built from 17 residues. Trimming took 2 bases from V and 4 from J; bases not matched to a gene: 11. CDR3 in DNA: TGTGCCAGCAGCTTATTCGGTTTACACGGGGGGTACAATGAGCAGTTCTTC. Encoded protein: CASSLFGLHGGYNEQFF.

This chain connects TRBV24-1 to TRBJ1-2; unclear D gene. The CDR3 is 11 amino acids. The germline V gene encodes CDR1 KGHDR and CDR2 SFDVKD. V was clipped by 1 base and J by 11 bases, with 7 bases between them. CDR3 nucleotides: TGTGCCACCAGTGATTTAGGACTTTACACCTTC. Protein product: CATSDLGLYTF.

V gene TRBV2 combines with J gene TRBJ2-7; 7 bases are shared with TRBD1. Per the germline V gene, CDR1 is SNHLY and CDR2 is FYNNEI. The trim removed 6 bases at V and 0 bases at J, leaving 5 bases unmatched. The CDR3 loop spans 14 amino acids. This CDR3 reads CASRARGSSYEQYF. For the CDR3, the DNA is TGTGCCAGCAGAGCCAGGGGGTCCTCCTACGAGCAGTACTTC. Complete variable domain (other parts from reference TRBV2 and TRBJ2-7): EPEVTQTPSHQVTQMGQEVILRCVPISNHLYFYWYRQILGQKVEFLVSFYNNEISEKSEIFDDQFSVERPDGSNFTLKIRSTKLEDSAMYFCASRARGSSYEQYFGPGTRLTVT.

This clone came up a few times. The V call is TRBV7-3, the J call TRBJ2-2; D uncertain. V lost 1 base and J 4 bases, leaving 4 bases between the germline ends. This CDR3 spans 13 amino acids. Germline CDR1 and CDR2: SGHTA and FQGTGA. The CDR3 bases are TGTGCCAGCAGCTTAATTCCCACCGGGGAGCTGTTTTTT. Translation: CASSLIPTGELFF. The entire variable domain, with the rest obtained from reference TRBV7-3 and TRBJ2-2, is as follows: GAGVSQTPSNKVTEKGKYVELRCDPISGHTALYWYRQSLGQGPEFLIYFQGTGAADDSGLPNDRFFAVRPEGSVSTLKIQRTERGDSAVYLCASSLIPTGELFFGEGSRLTVL.

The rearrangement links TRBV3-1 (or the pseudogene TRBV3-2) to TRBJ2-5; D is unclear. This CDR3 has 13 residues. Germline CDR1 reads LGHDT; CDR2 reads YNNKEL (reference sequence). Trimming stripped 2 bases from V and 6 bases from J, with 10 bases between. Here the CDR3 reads CASSQLSLKTQYF. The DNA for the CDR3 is TGTGCCAGCAGCCAACTCAGCCTTAAGACCCAGTACTTC.

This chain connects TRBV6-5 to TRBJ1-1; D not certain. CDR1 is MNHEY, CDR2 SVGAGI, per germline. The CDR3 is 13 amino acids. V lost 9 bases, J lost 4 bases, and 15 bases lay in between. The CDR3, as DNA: TGTGCCAGTCATGAATGGGCGGGCACTGAAGCTTTCTTT. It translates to CASHEWAGTEAFF.

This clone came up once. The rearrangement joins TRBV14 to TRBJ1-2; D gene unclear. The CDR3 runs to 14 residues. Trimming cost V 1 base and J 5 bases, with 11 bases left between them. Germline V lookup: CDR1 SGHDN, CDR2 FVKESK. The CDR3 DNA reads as TGTGCCAGCAGCCAAGTCGCAGAGCCTTATGGCTACACCTTC. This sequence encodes CASSQVAEPYGYTF.

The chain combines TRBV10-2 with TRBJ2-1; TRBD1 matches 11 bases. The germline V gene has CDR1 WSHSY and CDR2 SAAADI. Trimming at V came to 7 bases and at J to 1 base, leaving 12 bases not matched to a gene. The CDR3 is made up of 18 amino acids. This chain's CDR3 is CASKGPGQGGSSYNEQFF. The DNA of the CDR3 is TGCGCCAGCAAGGGGCCGGGACAGGGGGGATCGTCCTACAATGAGCAGTTCTTC.

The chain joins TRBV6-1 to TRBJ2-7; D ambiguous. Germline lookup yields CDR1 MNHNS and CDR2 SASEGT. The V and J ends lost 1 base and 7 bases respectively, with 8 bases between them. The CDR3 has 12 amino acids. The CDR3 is CASSEGEREQYF. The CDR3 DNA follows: TGTGCCAGCAGTGAAGGTGAACGAGAGCAGTACTTC.

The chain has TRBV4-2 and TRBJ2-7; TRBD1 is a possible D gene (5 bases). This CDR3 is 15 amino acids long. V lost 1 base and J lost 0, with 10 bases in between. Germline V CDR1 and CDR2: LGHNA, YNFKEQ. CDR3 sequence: CASSQGRGSSYEQYF. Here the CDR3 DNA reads TGTGCCAGCAGCCAAGGAAGGGGCAGCTCCTACGAGCAGTACTTC.

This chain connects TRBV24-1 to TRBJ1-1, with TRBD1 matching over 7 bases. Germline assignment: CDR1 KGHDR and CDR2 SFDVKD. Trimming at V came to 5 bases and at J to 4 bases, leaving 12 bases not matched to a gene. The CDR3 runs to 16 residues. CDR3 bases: TGTGCCACCAGTGGGGGGACGGGAGGGGGCGGCACTGAAGCTTTCTTT. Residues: CATSGGTGGGGTEAFF.

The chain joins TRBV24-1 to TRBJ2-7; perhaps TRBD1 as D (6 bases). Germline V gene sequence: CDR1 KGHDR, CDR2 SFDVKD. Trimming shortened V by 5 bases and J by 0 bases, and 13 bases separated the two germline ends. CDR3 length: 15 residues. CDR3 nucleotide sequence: TGTGCCACCAGTGCGTCAGGGGCCGGCTCCTACGAGCAGTACTTC. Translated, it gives CATSASGAGSYEQYF.

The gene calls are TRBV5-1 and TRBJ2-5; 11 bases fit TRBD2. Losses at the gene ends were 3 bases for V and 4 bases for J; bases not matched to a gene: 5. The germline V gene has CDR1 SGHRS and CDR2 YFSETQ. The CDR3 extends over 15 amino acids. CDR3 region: CASSSLAGGRETQYF. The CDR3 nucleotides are TGCGCCAGCAGCTCCTTAGCGGGGGGGAGAGAGACCCAGTACTTC.

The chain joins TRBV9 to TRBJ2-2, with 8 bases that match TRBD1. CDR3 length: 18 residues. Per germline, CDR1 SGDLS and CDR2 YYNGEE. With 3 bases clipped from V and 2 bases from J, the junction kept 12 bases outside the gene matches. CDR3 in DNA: TGTGCCAGCAGCGCACATTTCGGGACAGGAATTAACACCGGGGAGCTGTTTTTT. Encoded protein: CASSAHFGTGINTGELFF.

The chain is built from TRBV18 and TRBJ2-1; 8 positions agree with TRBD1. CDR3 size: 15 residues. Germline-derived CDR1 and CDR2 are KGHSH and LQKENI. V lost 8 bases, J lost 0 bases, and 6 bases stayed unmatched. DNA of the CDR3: TGTGCCAGCGGGACCAGGGGGCACTCCTACAATGAGCAGTTCTTC. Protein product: CASGTRGHSYNEQFF.

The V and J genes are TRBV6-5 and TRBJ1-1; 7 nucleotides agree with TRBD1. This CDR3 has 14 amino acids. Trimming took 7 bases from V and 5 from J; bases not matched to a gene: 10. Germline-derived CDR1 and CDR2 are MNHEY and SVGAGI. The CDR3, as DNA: TGTGCCAGCACCGAGGGGGCCGGAAGGACTGAAGCTTTCTTT. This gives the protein CASTEGAGRTEAFF.

CDR3 sequence reads: CASNSLTFGVGTEAFF. CDR3 sequence (DNA): TGTGCCAGCAATTCCCTGACCTTCGGGGTTGGTACTGAAGCTTTCTTT. The chain combines TRBV14 with TRBJ1-1; no definite D call. The CDR3 contains 16 residues. Germline loops: CDR1 SGHDN, CDR2 FVKESK. V was shortened by 7 bases and J by 5 bases, with 23 bases between the two germline ends.

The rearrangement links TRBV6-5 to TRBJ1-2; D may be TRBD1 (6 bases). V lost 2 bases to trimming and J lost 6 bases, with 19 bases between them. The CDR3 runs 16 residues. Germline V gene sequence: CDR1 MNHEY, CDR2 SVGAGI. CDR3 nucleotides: TGTGCCAGCAGTTACCCGCTGGATCAGGGGCGCCATGGCTACACCTTC. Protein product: CASSYPLDQGRHGYTF.

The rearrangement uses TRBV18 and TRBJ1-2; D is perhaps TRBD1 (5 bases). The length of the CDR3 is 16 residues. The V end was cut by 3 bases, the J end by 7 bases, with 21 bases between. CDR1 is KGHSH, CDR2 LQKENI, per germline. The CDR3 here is CASSPQHPQGDRGYTF. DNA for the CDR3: TGTGCCAGCTCACCCCAACATCCACAAGGGGATCGTGGCTACACCTTC.

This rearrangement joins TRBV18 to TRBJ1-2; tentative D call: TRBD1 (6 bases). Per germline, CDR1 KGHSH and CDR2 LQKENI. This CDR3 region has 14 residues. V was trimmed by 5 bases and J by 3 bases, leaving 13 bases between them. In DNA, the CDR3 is TGTGCCAGCTCATCTACACAGGGTTACTATGGCTACACCTTC. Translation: CASSSTQGYYGYTF.

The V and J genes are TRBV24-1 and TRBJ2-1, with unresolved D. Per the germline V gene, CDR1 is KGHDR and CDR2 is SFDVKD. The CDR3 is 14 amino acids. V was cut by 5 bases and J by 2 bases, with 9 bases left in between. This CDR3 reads CATSVRPPYNEQFF. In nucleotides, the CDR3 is TGTGCCACCAGTGTCAGGCCCCCCTACAATGAGCAGTTCTTC.

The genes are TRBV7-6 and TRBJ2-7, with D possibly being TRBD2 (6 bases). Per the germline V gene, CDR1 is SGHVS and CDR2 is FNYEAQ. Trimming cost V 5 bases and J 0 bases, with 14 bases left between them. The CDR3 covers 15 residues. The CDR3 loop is CASSPSLATSYEQYF. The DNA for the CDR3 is TGTGCCAGCAGCCCCTCACTAGCTACCTCCTACGAGCAGTACTTC.